The 14 T cell receptor beta chains below were found in one sample sequenced in a study of beta chain features in type 1 diabetes. Study observations and caveats: TCRB CDR3 length was moderately but significantly reduced in all four CD4+ subsets of Type 1 diabetes patients.

The study reverse transcribed the entire isolated RNA, so it sequenced expressed TCRB transcripts. Profiling relied on immunoSEQ multiplex PCR, and the TCRdb table lists in-frame clones only, not all of them. The data show some 200,000 clones, 15% to 20% seen once. These receptors' antigens are unknown. The sample consisted of naive CD4+ T cells from blood. The receptors derive from a man between 25 and 39 years old with type 1 diabetes.

Only a few counts were recorded for this clone. The chain is built from TRBV9 and TRBJ2-7; D not resolved. This CDR3 is 15 amino acids long. V gave up 0 bases and J gave up 0 bases, with 10 bases separating them. Germline-derived CDR1 and CDR2 are SGDLS and YYNGEE. The CDR3 loop reads CASSVGIITSYEQYF. CDR3 coding DNA: TGTGCCAGCAGCGTAGGCATCATCACCTCCTACGAGCAGTACTTC. Complete variable domain (other parts from reference TRBV9 and TRBJ2-7): DSGVTQTPKHLITATGQRVTLRCSPRSGDLSVYWYQQSLDQGLQFLIQYYNGEERAKGNILERFSAQQFPDLHSELNLSSLELGDSALYFCASSVGIITSYEQYFGPGTRLTVT.

This chain links TRBV11-1 with TRBJ2-1; D gene uncertain. Germline lookup yields CDR1 SGHAT and CDR2 FQDESV (reference sequence). The CDR3 sequence is 11 residues long. The germline V and J ends were trimmed by 5 bases and 9 bases, with 8 bases remaining between them. CDR3 DNA sequence: TGTGCCAGCAGCCCGATTGGTGAGCAGTTCTTC. This sequence encodes CASSPIGEQFF.

This clone appeared a few times. V usage is TRBV14 and J usage is TRBJ2-5; the D is unclear. With 0 bases removed from V and 5 bases from J, the gap between germline ends came to 7 bases. The CDR3 spans 13 residues. Looked up from germline, CDR1 is SGHDN and CDR2 is FVKESK. DNA for the CDR3: TGTGCCAGCAGCCAAGATTACGGGGAGACCCAGTACTTC. Translating it yields CASSQDYGETQYF.

On this clone itself: The junction differs from germline at one of its ends, possibly a read error. The chain is built from TRBV29-1 and TRBJ2-2; D not certain. This CDR3 is built from 13 residues. The V gene's germline CDR1 is SQVTM and CDR2 ANQGSEA. CDR3 sequence: CSGEVTYAGELFF. CDR3 nucleotide sequence: TGCAGCGGTGAAGTTACCTATGCCGGGGAGCTGTTTTTT.

The chain has TRBV29-1 and TRBJ2-3, with D tentatively TRBD1 (6 bases). The CDR3 is 14 residues long. Per the germline V gene, CDR1 is SQVTM and CDR2 is ANQGSEA. Trimming cost V 6 bases and J 2 bases, with 15 bases left between them. The CDR3 bases are TGCAGCGTACAGGGATCTGAAAACACAGATACGCAGTATTTT. Protein: CSVQGSENTDTQYF.

This clone was seen a few times. The chain combines TRBV6-5 with TRBJ2-3; no definite D call. The germline V gene encodes CDR1 MNHEY and CDR2 SVGAGI. This CDR3 is built from 14 residues. Trimming pared 4 bases from V and 2 bases from J, leaving 10 bases between. The CDR3 loop reads CASSSRVLTDTQYF. For the CDR3, the DNA is TGTGCCAGCAGTTCCCGTGTGCTCACAGATACGCAGTATTTT.

This clone was seen a few times. The CDR3 loop reads CSARSDYEQYF. CDR3 bases: TGCAGTGCTAGATCTGACTACGAGCAGTACTTC. The chain joins TRBV20-1 to TRBJ2-7, with unresolved D. CDR3 size: 11 residues. With 2 bases removed from V and 3 bases from J, the gap between germline ends came to 5 bases. CDR1 DFQATT and CDR2 SNEGSKA come from the germline V gene (reference sequence).

As concerns this clone: Other DNA sequences from this sample encode an identical CDR3 as well. The rearrangement joins TRBV5-1 to TRBJ2-5; D perhaps matches TRBD1 (5 bases). V gave up 3 bases and J gave up 4 bases, with 13 bases separating them. The CDR3 is 14 residues long. Germline assignment: CDR1 SGHRS and CDR2 YFSETQ. DNA for the CDR3: TGCGCCAGCAGCTCCGGCCAGGGCGGAGAGACCCAGTACTTC. It is translated as CASSSGQGGETQYF.

The J gene is TRBJ2-7, the V gene TRBV28, with 13 bases matching TRBD2. This CDR3 is built from 15 residues. The V gene end was trimmed by 6 bases and the J gene end by 3 bases; junction bases not matched to a gene: 5. Germline V lookup: CDR1 MDHEN, CDR2 SYDVKM. The CDR3 DNA sequence: TGTGCCAGCAGCCAAGGACTAGCGGGAGACTACGAGCAGTACTTC. Its translation: CASSQGLAGDYEQYF.

This clone was recorded a few times. This rearrangement joins TRBV10-3 to TRBJ2-7; D gene uncertain. Germline V lookup: CDR1 ENHRY, CDR2 SYGVKD. The germline V and J ends were trimmed by 3 bases and 5 bases, with 5 bases remaining between them. This CDR3 has 11 amino acids. In DNA form, the CDR3 reads TGTGCCATCAGTGATGGGGACGAGCAGTACTTC. Translated, it gives CAISDGDEQYF.

The chain carries TRBV5-1 and TRBJ2-5; D uncertain. Germline V gene lookup returns CDR1 SGHRS and CDR2 YFSETQ. V lost 0 bases and J lost 2, with 8 bases in between. The CDR3 covers 14 residues. This CDR3 reads CASSLDGRQETQYF. The CDR3 DNA is TGCGCCAGCAGCTTGGACGGCAGACAAGAGACCCAGTACTTC. The variable domain in full, completed from reference TRBV5-1 and TRBJ2-5, reads KAGVTQTPRYLIKTRGQQVTLSCSPISGHRSVSWYQQTPGQGLQFLFEYFSETQRNKGNFPGRFSGRQFSNSRSEMNVSTLELGDSALYLCASSLDGRQETQYFGPGTRLLVL.

The V gene is TRBV30, the J gene TRBJ2-1, with D perhaps matching TRBD1 or TRBD2 (5 bases each). CDR1 is GTSNPN and CDR2 is SVGIG in the germline V gene (reference sequence). With 0 bases removed from V and 7 bases from J, the gap between germline ends came to 7 bases. The CDR3 spans 12 residues. The CDR3, as DNA: TGTGCCTGGAGTGTGGGGGTAAATGAGCAGTTCTTC. Its protein product is CAWSVGVNEQFF.

The CDR3 loop is CASSSPLMGPHGTQYF. CDR3 sequence (DNA): TGTGCCAGCAGCTCGCCGTTGATGGGACCCCATGGAACCCAGTACTTC. V gene TRBV7-9 combines with J gene TRBJ2-5, with D perhaps given as TRBD1 or TRBD2 (5 bases each). The CDR3 has 16 residues. The V gene's germline CDR1 is SEHNR and CDR2 FQNEAQ (reference sequence). Trimming cost V 4 bases and J 8 bases, with 23 bases left between them.

This clone was seen a handful of times. This chain connects TRBV7-9 to TRBJ2-5, with 7 positions matching TRBD1. The germline gives CDR1 SEHNR, CDR2 FQNEAQ (reference sequence). The junction had 5 bases not matched to a gene; V was cut back by 5 bases and J by 5 bases. This CDR3 is 13 amino acids long. The CDR3 region has the DNA TGTGCCAGCAGCCCCCGACAGGGTGAGACCCAGTACTTC. This codes for CASSPRQGETQYF.